This is a list of T cell receptor beta chains from one sample in a study of regulatory T cells in long-lasting Graves disease. Each CDR3 protein gets one entry after TCRdb re-called the multiplex PCR reads with MiXCR. The sample shows 350,000 to 500,000 distinct CDR3 sequences, less than 20% of them seen only once. These data were also filed under a second study, of T cells in Graves' hyperthyroidism and ophthalmopathy.

Sequenced material: peripheral blood mononuclear cells (PBMCs), taken at new diagnosis, from a patient treated with antithyroid drugs. Every receptor here comes from a woman aged 25-40 years with Graves disease. Both conserved end residues are part of each CDR3. D genes are given only for firm matches. Clone size is stated in some rows and not others, as once, few, many or a class when expanded.

CDR3 protein	CDR3 DNA	clone size	V gene	J gene	D gene
CASSLDGRKSYNEQFF	TGTGCCAGCAGCTTAGACGGGAGGAAATCCTACAATGAGCAGTTCTTC	many	TRBV7-8	TRBJ2-1	TRBD2
CSVLIPGLATGRGFEQYF	TGCAGCGTACTTATCCCGGGACTAGCCACAGGGAGAGGGTTCGAGCAGTACTTC	few	TRBV29-1	TRBJ2-7	TRBD2
CATSDAGMNYGYTF	TGTGCCACCAGTGATGCAGGGATGAACTATGGCTACACCTTC	.	TRBV24-1	TRBJ1-2	.
CASSPRELMNTEAFF	TGTGCCAGCTCACCTAGGGAACTAATGAACACTGAAGCTTTCTTT	many	TRBV18	TRBJ1-1	.
CASSMTGYRNEAFF	TGTGCCAGTAGTATGACCGGGTACAGGAATGAAGCTTTCTTT	few	TRBV19	TRBJ1-1	.
CASGASGVYEQYF	TGTGCCAGCGGTGCTAGCGGTGTCTACGAGCAGTACTTC	few	TRBV6-2/TRBV6-3	TRBJ2-7	TRBD2
CATSEDEELFF	TGTGCCACCAGTGAGGATGAGGAGCTGTTTTTT	many	TRBV24-1	TRBJ2-2	.
CVSSQNTGELFF	TGTGTCAGCAGCCAGAACACCGGGGAGCTGTTTTTT	.	TRBV7-2	TRBJ2-2	.
CASSPGGVRSSYEQYF	TGTGCCAGCAGCCCCGGCGGGGTCAGGAGCTCCTACGAGCAGTACTTC	many	TRBV7-2	TRBJ2-7	.
CSVGTVRTGEQYF	TGCAGCGTAGGGACAGTGAGGACTGGAGAGCAGTACTTC	many	TRBV29-1	TRBJ2-7	TRBD1
CASTPQGNTEAFF	TGTGCTTCCACCCCGCAGGGGAACACTGAAGCTTTCTTT	many	TRBV12-3/TRBV12-4	TRBJ1-1	.
CASSLRTPGNEQFF	TGTGCCAGCAGCTTACGTACGCCGGGGAATGAGCAGTTCTTC	many	TRBV5-5	TRBJ2-1	.
CASSIRRTGGSPLHF	TGTGCCAGCAGCATCCGTCGGACAGGGGGCTCACCCCTCCACTTT	.	TRBV9	TRBJ1-6	TRBD1
CASSPPPGGRTSGMREQFF	TGTGCCAGCAGCCCACCTCCAGGGGGACGGACTAGCGGGATGCGTGAGCAGTTCTTC	.	TRBV28	TRBJ2-1	TRBD2
CASSSSEGGPSDEQFF	TGTGCCAGCAGCTCATCGGAGGGAGGGCCTAGTGATGAGCAGTTCTTC	many	TRBV7-9	TRBJ2-1	TRBD2
CASRPAGITYEQYF	TGCGCCAGCAGGCCGGCGGGAATCACCTACGAGCAGTACTTC	few	TRBV10-2	TRBJ2-7	.
CASSWRTPSQQQFF	TGTGCCAGCAGTTGGAGAACTCCCTCGCAACAGCAGTTCTTC	.	TRBV6-5	TRBJ2-1	.
CAISESPVGETQYF	TGTGCCATCAGTGAGTCGCCAGTGGGAGAGACCCAGTACTTC	many	TRBV10-3	TRBJ2-5	.
CASHSNTEAFF	TGTGCCAGCCATTCGAACACTGAAGCTTTCTTT	many	TRBV28	TRBJ1-1	.
CASSLGRVPTDTQYF	TGTGCCAGCAGCTTAGGGCGGGTCCCCACAGATACGCAGTATTTT	many	TRBV11-3	TRBJ2-3	.
CASTPPGLDYNEQFF	TGTGCCAGCACCCCTCCGGGACTAGACTACAATGAGCAGTTCTTC	.	TRBV6-2/TRBV6-3	TRBJ2-1	TRBD2
CASREGPYGYTF	TGTGCCAGCAGGGAGGGACCCTATGGCTACACCTTC	few	TRBV6-1	TRBJ1-2	.
CASSLAFWTGGNGYTF	TGTGCCAGCAGCTTAGCCTTTTGGACAGGGGGCAATGGCTACACCTTC	.	TRBV7-9	TRBJ1-2	TRBD1
CASSQVAGEKLFF	TGTGCCAGCAGCCAGGTGGCAGGAGAAAAACTGTTTTTT	.	TRBV3-1	TRBJ1-4	.
CASSLAGATYNEQFF	TGTGCCAGCAGCTTAGCGGGAGCCACTTACAATGAGCAGTTCTTC	many	TRBV7-3	TRBJ2-1	TRBD2
CASSLLPGGTYEQYF	TGTGCCAGCAGCTTATTACCGGGAGGAACCTACGAGCAGTACTTC	.	TRBV7-9	TRBJ2-7	TRBD2
CASSSGHGTQYF	TGTGCCAGCAGTTCCGGCCACGGGACCCAGTACTTC	many	TRBV6-5	TRBJ2-5	.
CASSRGTDFNEKLFF	TGCGCCAGCAGCCGCGGGACAGATTTTAATGAAAAACTGTTTTTT	few	TRBV5-1	TRBJ1-4	TRBD1
CSAGRDWATTQYF	TGCAGTGCTGGCCGGGACTGGGCAACGACCCAGTACTTC	.	TRBV20-1	TRBJ2-5	.